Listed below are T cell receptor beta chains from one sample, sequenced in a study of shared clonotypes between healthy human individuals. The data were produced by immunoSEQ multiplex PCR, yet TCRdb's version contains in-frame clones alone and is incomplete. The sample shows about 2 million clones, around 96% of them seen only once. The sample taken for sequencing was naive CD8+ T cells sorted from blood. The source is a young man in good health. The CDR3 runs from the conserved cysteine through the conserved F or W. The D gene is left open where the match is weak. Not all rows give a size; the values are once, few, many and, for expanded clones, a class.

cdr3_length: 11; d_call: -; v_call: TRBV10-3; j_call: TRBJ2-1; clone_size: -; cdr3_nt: TGTGCCATCAGAGGGGACAATGAGCAGTTCTTC; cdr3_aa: CAIRGDNEQFF
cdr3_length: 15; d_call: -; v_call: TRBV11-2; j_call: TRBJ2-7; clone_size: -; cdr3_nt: TGTGCCAGCAGCTTACGGGCAGGGGCGCTTGACGAGCAGTACTTC; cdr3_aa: CASSLRAGALDEQYF
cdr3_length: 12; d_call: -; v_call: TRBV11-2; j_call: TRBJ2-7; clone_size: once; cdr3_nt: TGTGCCAGCAGCTCCCGCTCCTACGAGCAGTACTTC; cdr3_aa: CASSSRSYEQYF
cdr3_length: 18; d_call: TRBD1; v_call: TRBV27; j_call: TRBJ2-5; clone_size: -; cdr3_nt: TGTGCCAGCAGTTTAAGGCCAAACCCGGACAGGATAAAAGAGACCCAGTACTTC; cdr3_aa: CASSLRPNPDRIKETQYF
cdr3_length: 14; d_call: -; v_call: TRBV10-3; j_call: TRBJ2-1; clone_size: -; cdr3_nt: TGTGCCATCAGTGAGTCGGTCTCTCCGAATGAGCAGTTCTTC; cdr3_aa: CAISESVSPNEQFF
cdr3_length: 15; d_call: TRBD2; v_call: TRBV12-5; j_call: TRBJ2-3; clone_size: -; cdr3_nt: TGTGCTAGTGGTTTGGAGATAGTAGCGGGAGATACGCAGTATTTT; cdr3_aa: CASGLEIVAGDTQYF
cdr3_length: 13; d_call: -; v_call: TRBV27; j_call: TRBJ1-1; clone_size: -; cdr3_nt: TGTGCCAGCAGTTTGGGGGGGCACACTGAAGCTTTCTTT; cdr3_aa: CASSLGGHTEAFF
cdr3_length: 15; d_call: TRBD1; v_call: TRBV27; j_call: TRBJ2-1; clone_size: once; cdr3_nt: TGTGCCAGCAGTCCCCAGGGACAGGGTTACAATGAGCAGTTCTTC; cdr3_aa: CASSPQGQGYNEQFF
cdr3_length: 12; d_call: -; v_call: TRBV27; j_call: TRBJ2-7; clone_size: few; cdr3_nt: TGTGCCAGCAGTTTACGGGGCTACGAGCAGTACTTC; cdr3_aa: CASSLRGYEQYF
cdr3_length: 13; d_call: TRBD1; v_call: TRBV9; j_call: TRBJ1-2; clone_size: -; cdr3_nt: TGTGCCAGCAGTGGCGGGACAGCGGAAGGCTACACCTTC; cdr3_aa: CASSGGTAEGYTF
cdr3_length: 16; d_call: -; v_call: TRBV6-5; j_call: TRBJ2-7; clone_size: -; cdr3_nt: TGTGCCAGCAGTTACTCCTCAGAATCCTCTCTGGACGAGCAGTACTTC; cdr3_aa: CASSYSSESSLDEQYF
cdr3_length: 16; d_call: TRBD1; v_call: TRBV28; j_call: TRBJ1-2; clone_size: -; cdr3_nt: TGTGCCAGCAGTCCCTTGGACAGGGGGCTTAACTATGGCTACACCTTC; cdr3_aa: CASSPLDRGLNYGYTF
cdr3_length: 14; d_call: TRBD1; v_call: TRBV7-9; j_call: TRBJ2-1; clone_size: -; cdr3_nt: TGTGCCAGCGGCACGAGACAGGGTGAGAATGAGCAGTTCTTC; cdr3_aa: CASGTRQGENEQFF
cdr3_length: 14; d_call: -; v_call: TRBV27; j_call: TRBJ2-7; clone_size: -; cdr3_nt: TGTGCCAGCAGTGGTGGCGGGGCGACCTACGAGCAGTACTTC; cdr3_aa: CASSGGGATYEQYF
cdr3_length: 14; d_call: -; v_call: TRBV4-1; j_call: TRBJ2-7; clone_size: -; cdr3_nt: TGCGCCAGCAGCCAAGTAGGACATTCCTACGAGCAGTACTTC; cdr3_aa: CASSQVGHSYEQYF
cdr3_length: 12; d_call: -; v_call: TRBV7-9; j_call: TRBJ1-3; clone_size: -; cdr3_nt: TGTGCCAGCAGCTACTATGGAAACACCATATATTTT; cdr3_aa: CASSYYGNTIYF
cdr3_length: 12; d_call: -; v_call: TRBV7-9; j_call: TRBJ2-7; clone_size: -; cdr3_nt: TGTGCCGGCAGCTTTGGAGTCTACGAGCAGTACTTC; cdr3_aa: CAGSFGVYEQYF
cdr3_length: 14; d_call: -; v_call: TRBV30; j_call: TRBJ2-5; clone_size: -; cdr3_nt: TGTGCCTGGAGTGTACTGGGACACCAAGAGACCCAGTACTTC; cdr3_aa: CAWSVLGHQETQYF
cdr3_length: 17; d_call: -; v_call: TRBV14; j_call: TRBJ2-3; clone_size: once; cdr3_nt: TGTGCCAGCAGCCAGAGTTGGTTAGGGATGTCAACAGATACGCAGTATTTT; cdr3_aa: CASSQSWLGMSTDTQYF
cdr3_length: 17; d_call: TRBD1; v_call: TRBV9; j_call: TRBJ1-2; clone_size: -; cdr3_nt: TGTGCCAGCAGCGGCCCGGTCGGGACAGGGCTTAACTATGGCTACACCTTC; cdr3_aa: CASSGPVGTGLNYGYTF
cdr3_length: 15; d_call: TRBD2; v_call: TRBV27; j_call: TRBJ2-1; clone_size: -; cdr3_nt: TGTGCCAGCAGTGTCACCGGCGCGGGAGTCAATGAGCAGTTCTTC; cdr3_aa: CASSVTGAGVNEQFF
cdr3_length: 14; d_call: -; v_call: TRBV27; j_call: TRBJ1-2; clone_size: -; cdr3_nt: TGTGCCAGCAGTTTATTCGAGGGTAGCGATGGCTACACCTTC; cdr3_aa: CASSLFEGSDGYTF
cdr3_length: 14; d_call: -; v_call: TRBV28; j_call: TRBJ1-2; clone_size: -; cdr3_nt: TGTGCCAGCAGTGCGGCGGGGGGTGACTATGGCTACACCTTC; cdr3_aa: CASSAAGGDYGYTF